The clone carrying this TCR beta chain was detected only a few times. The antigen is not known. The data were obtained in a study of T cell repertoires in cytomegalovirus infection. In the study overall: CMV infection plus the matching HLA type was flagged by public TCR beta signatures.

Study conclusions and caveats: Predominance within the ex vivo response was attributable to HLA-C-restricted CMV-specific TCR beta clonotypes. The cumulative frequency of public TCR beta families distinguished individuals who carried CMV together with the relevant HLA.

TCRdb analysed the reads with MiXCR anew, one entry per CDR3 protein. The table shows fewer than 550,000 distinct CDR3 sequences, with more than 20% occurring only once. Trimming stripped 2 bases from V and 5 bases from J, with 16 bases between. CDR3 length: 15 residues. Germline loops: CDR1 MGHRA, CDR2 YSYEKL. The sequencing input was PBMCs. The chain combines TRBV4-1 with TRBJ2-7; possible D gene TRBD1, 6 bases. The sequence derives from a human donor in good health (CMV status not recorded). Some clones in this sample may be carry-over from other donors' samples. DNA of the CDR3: TGCGCCAGCAGCCAACCCGGGCAGGGGAGCGACGAGCAGTACGTC. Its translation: CASSQPGQGSDEQYV.